This is a list of T cell receptor beta chains from one sample in a study of response to subunit inactivated influenza vaccine. TCRdb redid the calling of the RT-PCR reads with MiXCR, one entry per CDR3 protein. This sample has over 150,000 distinct CDR3 sequences, with 9.5% to 12% found just once. The sequencing used CD8+ T cells sorted from PBMCs, collected less than 30 months after vaccination. The receptors derive from a man aged 45 to 70 who received an inactivated influenza vaccine. Both conserved end residues are part of each CDR3. A D gene is named only where the DNA matches it firmly. Where a row states a size, it is once, few, many or the class of an expanded clone; other rows omit it.

clone_size | d_call | j_call | v_call | cdr3_aa | cdr3_nt
NA | NA | TRBJ2-2 | TRBV7-9 | CASMADTGELFF | TGTGCCAGCATGGCGGACACCGGGGAGCTGTTTTTT
NA | TRBD1 | TRBJ2-1 | TRBV5-4 | CASSFGTANEQFF | TGTGCCAGCAGCTTCGGGACAGCCAATGAGCAGTTCTTC
many | NA | TRBJ2-1 | TRBV6-4 | CASSDSSVNEQFF | TGTGCCAGCAGTGACTCCTCTGTTAATGAGCAGTTCTTC
NA | NA | TRBJ1-2 | TRBV12-3/TRBV12-4 | CASSLGAGRRFGYTF | TGTGCCAGCAGTTTGGGCGCGGGGCGCAGGTTTGGCTACACCTTC
NA | NA | TRBJ2-7 | TRBV4-1 | CASSQDPGPLSSYEQYF | TGCGCCAGCAGCCAAGATCCGGGACCGCTGAGCTCCTACGAGCAGTACTTC
NA | NA | TRBJ1-2 | TRBV5-1 | CASSLAGVRGSPYGYTF | TGCGCCAGCAGCTTGGCCGGGGTGCGAGGGAGCCCCTATGGCTACACCTTC
NA | TRBD1 | TRBJ1-2 | TRBV7-9 | CASSFTGVFGYTF | TGTGCCAGCAGCTTCACAGGGGTCTTTGGCTACACCTTC
NA | NA | TRBJ2-2 | TRBV4-3 | CASSQDIRQELFF | TGCGCCAGCAGCCAAGATATACGGCAAGAGCTGTTTTTT
many | NA | TRBJ2-5 | TRBV7-9 | CASGPVPYQETQYF | TGTGCCAGCGGGCCCGTGCCGTACCAAGAGACCCAGTACTTC
NA | NA | TRBJ2-1 | TRBV7-9 | CASSRSRDSYNEQFF | TGTGCCAGCAGCAGAAGCCGGGACTCTTACAATGAGCAGTTCTTC
few | NA | TRBJ2-6 | TRBV6-1 | CASSPGFGANVLTF | TGTGCCAGCAGTCCAGGGTTTGGGGCCAACGTCCTGACTTTC
few | NA | TRBJ2-7 | TRBV29-1 | CSVEDPEGPSF | TGCAGCGTTGAAGATCCGGAGGGGCCCAGCTTC
many | NA | TRBJ2-1 | TRBV5-6 | CASSPPLYYNEQFF | TGTGCCAGCAGCCCCCCCCTTTACTACAATGAGCAGTTCTTC
medium-sized | NA | TRBJ1-6 | TRBV4-1 | CASSQADSPLHF | TGCGCCAGCAGCCAAGCTGATTCACCCCTCCACTTT
few | TRBD1 | TRBJ2-3 | TRBV11-2 | CASSFWGQGAHTQYF | TGTGCCAGCAGCTTTTGGGGACAGGGGGCGCATACGCAGTATTTT
NA | TRBD2 | TRBJ2-1 | TRBV15 | CATSRDQAGALYNEQFF | TGTGCCACCAGCAGAGATCAAGCGGGAGCACTCTACAATGAGCAGTTCTTC
few | NA | TRBJ2-3 | TRBV6-1 | CASSRLAEGTDTQYF | TGTGCCAGCAGTCGACTTGCCGAGGGCACAGATACGCAGTATTTT
many | TRBD1 | TRBJ2-7 | TRBV3-1 | CASTQRTGDSYEQYF | TGTGCCAGCACCCAACGAACAGGGGACTCCTACGAGCAGTACTTC
few | TRBD1 | TRBJ2-5 | TRBV7-8 | CASSLLTGQEETQYF | TGTGCCAGCAGCTTACTGACAGGGCAGGAAGAGACCCAGTACTTC
few | TRBD2 | TRBJ2-1 | TRBV7-8 | CASSLSLADLFQFF | TGTGCCAGCAGCTTATCACTAGCGGACCTATTTCAGTTCTTC
NA | TRBD2 | TRBJ2-7 | TRBV20-1 | CSARDIGRDAYEQYF | TGCAGTGCTAGAGATATAGGGAGGGATGCCTACGAGCAGTACTTC
many | TRBD1 | TRBJ1-2 | TRBV5-1 | CASSSGQEFYGYTF | TGCGCCAGCAGCTCGGGACAGGAATTCTATGGCTACACCTTC
NA | NA | TRBJ2-1 | TRBV29-1 | CSVDVGVVSGEQFF | TGCAGCGTTGATGTAGGGGTTGTTAGTGGTGAGCAGTTCTTC
few | NA | TRBJ2-5 | TRBV2 | CASSGTLRTGETQYF | TGTGCCAGCAGTGGGACCTTGAGGACCGGAGAGACCCAGTACTTC
NA | NA | TRBJ2-1 | TRBV5-1 | CASSSSGNEQFF | TGCGCCAGCAGCTCTTCGGGCAATGAGCAGTTCTTC
many | NA | TRBJ2-5 | TRBV7-9 | CASSPNRGRKETQYF | TGTGCCAGCAGCCCTAACCGTGGACGAAAAGAGACCCAGTACTTC
NA | NA | TRBJ2-7 | TRBV7-9 | CASSTNYNFEQYF | TGTGCCAGCAGCACAAACTATAATTTCGAGCAGTACTTC
NA | NA | TRBJ1-5 | TRBV5-5 | CASSLAMQGDQPQHF | TGTGCCAGCAGCTTGGCTATGCAGGGAGATCAGCCCCAGCATTTT
few | TRBD1 | TRBJ2-7 | TRBV20-1 | CSARDQQGWVSYEQYF | TGCAGTGCTAGAGATCAACAGGGGTGGGTATCCTACGAGCAGTACTTC
many | TRBD2 | TRBJ2-2 | TRBV28 | CASSFPVTSGRTDTGELFF | TGTGCCAGCAGTTTCCCCGTCACTAGCGGGAGGACTGACACCGGGGAGCTGTTTTTT
few | TRBD2 | TRBJ2-1 | TRBV3-1 | CASSHWTRPVYEQFF | TGTGCCAGCAGCCACTGGACTAGGCCGGTGTATGAGCAGTTCTTC
few | TRBD2 | TRBJ2-1 | TRBV6-2/TRBV6-3 | CASSYWLAGGASSYNEQFF | TGTGCCAGCAGTTACTGGCTAGCGGGAGGGGCGAGCTCCTACAATGAGCAGTTCTTC
few | NA | TRBJ1-1 | TRBV6-2/TRBV6-3 | CASIDWVGTEAFF | TGTGCCAGCATCGACTGGGTAGGCACTGAAGCTTTCTTT
few | NA | TRBJ2-3 | TRBV25-1 | CASSWAGILTDTQYF | TGTGCCAGCAGTTGGGCAGGCATCCTCACAGATACGCAGTATTTT
few | TRBD2 | TRBJ2-4 | TRBV5-6 | CASSFGGEWNIQYF | TGTGCCAGCAGCTTCGGGGGGGAGTGGAACATTCAGTACTTC
few | NA | TRBJ1-4 | TRBV6-1 | CASGLPGTHEKLFF | TGTGCCAGCGGTCTCCCGGGGACGCATGAAAAACTGTTTTTT
NA | NA | TRBJ2-2 | TRBV6-5 | CASSYSKSRRTGELFF | TGTGCCAGCAGTTACTCGAAATCCAGGCGCACCGGGGAGCTGTTTTTT
NA | NA | TRBJ1-5 | TRBV6-2/TRBV6-3 | CASDRAYNQPQHF | TGTGCCAGCGACCGGGCTTACAATCAGCCCCAGCATTTT
NA | NA | TRBJ1-3 | TRBV3-1 | CASSQEASWLYF | TGTGCCAGCAGCCAAGAGGCCAGCTGGTTATATTTT
NA | TRBD2 | TRBJ2-7 | TRBV20-1 | CSAPLGRGTSRHYEQYF | TGCAGTGCTCCCCTCGGGCGGGGGACTTCGCGACACTACGAGCAGTACTTC
NA | NA | TRBJ1-2 | TRBV2 | CASSDGRAGYGYTF | TGTGCCAGCAGTGATGGCAGGGCGGGATATGGCTACACCTTC
few | NA | TRBJ2-1 | TRBV20-1 | CSARSGLYNEQFF | TGCAGTGCTAGGTCGGGACTTTACAATGAGCAGTTCTTC
NA | NA | TRBJ1-4 | TRBV7-2 | CASSLLGLGGEKLFF | TGTGCCAGCAGCTTATTGGGGTTGGGGGGTGAAAAACTGTTTTTT
few | TRBD2 | TRBJ2-2 | TRBV20-1 | CSARERGLTGELFF | TGCAGTGCCCGCGAGCGGGGGTTAACCGGGGAGCTGTTTTTT
NA | NA | TRBJ1-4 | TRBV4-3 | CASSQELGRELFF | TGCGCCAGCAGCCAAGAATTGGGGAGGGAACTGTTTTTT
many | TRBD2 | TRBJ2-1 | TRBV12-3/TRBV12-4 | CASIGPGLVFNEQFF | TGTGCCAGCATTGGACCGGGACTAGTCTTTAATGAGCAGTTCTTC